A selection of T cell receptor beta chains follows, all from one sample in a study of T cell responses to AZD1222 COVID-19 vaccine. Sequenced by immunoSEQ multiplex PCR; TCRdb stores in-frame clones only, minus some. The table lists about 120,000 clones, about 88% of them singletons. Sequenced material: peripheral blood, taken 28 days after the second AZD1222 dose. Receptor source: an adult who received the AZD1222 COVID-19 vaccine. CDR3s include the opening cysteine and the closing phenylalanine or tryptophan. The order of the fields is V gene, J gene, D gene, clone size, CDR3 DNA, CDR3 protein. A D gene is named only where the DNA matches it firmly. The size entry is marked missing in some rows and otherwise reads once, few, many or a size class.

V gene: TRBV2; J gene: TRBJ1-1; D gene: TRBD1; clone size: few; CDR3 DNA: TGTGCCAGCAGTAAGGGACAGGGGTACACTGAAGCTTTCTTT; CDR3 protein: CASSKGQGYTEAFF
V gene: TRBV3-1/TRBV3-2; J gene: TRBJ2-3; D gene: .; clone size: .; CDR3 DNA: TGTGCCAGCAGCCAAGGTCGCGCGGAACTATCAGATACGCAGTATTTT; CDR3 protein: CASSQGRAELSDTQYF
V gene: TRBV5-4; J gene: TRBJ1-1; D gene: .; clone size: many; CDR3 DNA: TGTGCCAGCAGCTTGGTCGGGTATGAAGCTTTCTTT; CDR3 protein: CASSLVGYEAFF
V gene: TRBV2; J gene: TRBJ2-5; D gene: TRBD2; clone size: few; CDR3 DNA: TGTGCCAGCAGCCTGGGGACTAGTCAAGAGACCCAGTACTTC; CDR3 protein: CASSLGTSQETQYF
V gene: TRBV4-1; J gene: TRBJ2-1; D gene: TRBD2; clone size: .; CDR3 DNA: TGCGCCAGCAGCCACGGACTAGCGGGGAGCTCCTACAATGAGCAGTTCTTC; CDR3 protein: CASSHGLAGSSYNEQFF
V gene: TRBV10-2; J gene: TRBJ2-7; D gene: TRBD1; clone size: .; CDR3 DNA: TGCGCCAGCAAAGCCCCGGACAGGGCCCACGAGCAGTACTTC; CDR3 protein: CASKAPDRAHEQYF
V gene: TRBV25-1; J gene: TRBJ1-2; D gene: TRBD1; clone size: few; CDR3 DNA: TGTGCCAGCAGTGACTCGGGACAGGGGCATGGCTACACCTTC; CDR3 protein: CASSDSGQGHGYTF
V gene: TRBV28; J gene: TRBJ1-3; D gene: .; clone size: .; CDR3 DNA: TGTGCCAGCAGAAGAACCGGGGCGGTATTAAGTGGAAACACCATATATTTT; CDR3 protein: CASRRTGAVLSGNTIYF
V gene: TRBV30; J gene: TRBJ1-2; D gene: .; clone size: once; CDR3 DNA: TGTGCCTGGAGTTTACAGCTCTATGGCTACACCTTC; CDR3 protein: CAWSLQLYGYTF
V gene: TRBV13; J gene: TRBJ1-6; D gene: TRBD1; clone size: .; CDR3 DNA: TGTGCCAGCAGCACCGGACAGGGTCACAATTCACCCCTCCACTTT; CDR3 protein: CASSTGQGHNSPLHF